This T cell receptor beta chain is drawn from a study of cytomegalovirus exposure and HLA in healthy donors. Study-level results: Excluded: some indistinguishable V segments such as TRBV6-2 and TRBV6-3.

The CDR3 spans 16 residues. CDR1 is MRHNA, CDR2 SNTAGT, per germline. V was pared by 0 bases and J by 0 bases, with 6 bases between. PCR employed 60 Vbeta and 13 Jbeta primers. Assay: immunoSEQ multiplex PCR; the TCRdb copy retains only in-frame clones and omits some. The sample comprises 150,000 to 200,000 clones, about 81% of which are singletons, and approximately 0.87% rests with the top ten. Regarding this clone: What it binds is unknown. Other DNA sequences in this sample translate to the same CDR3.

Material: PBMCs. The sequence derives from a girl aged 2 to 10 in good health and CMV-seropositive. V gene TRBV6-4 combines with J gene TRBJ2-6, with D possibly TRBD2 on 6 matching bases. CDR3 sequence: CASSDSSGSGANVLTF. The CDR3 nucleotides read TGTGCCAGCAGTGACTCTAGCGGCTCTGGGGCCAACGTCCTGACTTTC.